What follows are 14 T cell receptor beta chains derived from one specimen sequenced in a study of cytomegalovirus exposure and HLA in healthy donors. This PCR relied on a set of 60 Vbeta primers and 13 Jbeta primers. The method was immunoSEQ multiplex PCR; TCRdb's version includes in-frame clones alone and lacks a portion of them. Here the sample spans tens of thousands of clones, about 76% being singletons. The sample was PBMCs. These receptors came from a man in his fifties in good health and CMV-seronegative.

Points on this clone: The same CDR3 also results from other DNA sequences found in this sample. The chain employs TRBV28 and TRBJ2-3, with D maybe TRBD1 (6 bases). V lost 5 bases and J 0 bases, leaving 18 bases between the germline ends. CDR3 size: 17 residues. Germline-derived CDR1 and CDR2 are MDHEN and SYDVKM. The CDR3 is CASSPLGHFSSTDTQYF. The DNA for the CDR3 is TGTGCCAGCAGTCCCCTGGGACATTTTTCTAGCACAGATACGCAGTATTTT.

The V gene is TRBV30, the J gene TRBJ2-7, with TRBD2 matching 7 bases. V was clipped by 2 bases and J by 8 bases; unmatched bases: 9. Germline-derived CDR1 and CDR2 are GTSNPN and SVGIG (reference sequence). The CDR3 contains 13 residues. CDR3 amino acids: CAWSQYPGGKQYF. DNA for the CDR3: TGTGCCTGGAGTCAATACCCGGGGGGAAAGCAGTACTTC. The full variable domain, rest sourced from reference TRBV30 and TRBJ2-7, is SQTIHQWPATLVQPVGSPLSLECTVEGTSNPNLYWYRQAAGRGLQLLFYSVGIGQISSEVPQNLSASRPQDRQFILSSKKLLLSDSGFYLCAWSQYPGGKQYFGPGTRLTVT.

This chain uses TRBV14 with TRBJ1-2; 7 bases align to TRBD1. The ends lost 2 bases at V and 8 bases at J; junction bases unmatched: 5. This CDR3 has 13 amino acids. The germline gives CDR1 SGHDN, CDR2 FVKESK. The CDR3 nucleotides are TGTGCCAGCAGCCAACACAGGGGTTGGGGCTACACCTTC. Its translation: CASSQHRGWGYTF.

The chain employs TRBV30 and TRBJ1-2; D is ambiguous. This CDR3 is 14 amino acids long. Trimming removed 0 bases from V and 5 bases from J, with 13 bases in between. Germline values: CDR1 GTSNPN, CDR2 SVGIG (reference sequence). The CDR3 DNA reads as TGTGCCTGGAGTGTTGGGCCGAAAACTTATGGCTACACCTTC. It is translated as CAWSVGPKTYGYTF. Full variable domain (missing parts from reference TRBV30 and TRBJ1-2): SQTIHQWPATLVQPVGSPLSLECTVEGTSNPNLYWYRQAAGRGLQLLFYSVGIGQISSEVPQNLSASRPQDRQFILSSKKLLLSDSGFYLCAWSVGPKTYGYTFGSGTRLTVV.

The chain carries TRBV6-6 and TRBJ2-7; D might be TRBD1 (5 bases). The CDR3 loop spans 15 amino acids. Trimming stripped 4 bases from V and 3 bases from J, with 16 bases between. Germline CDR1 reads MNHNY; CDR2 reads SVGAGI (reference sequence). This chain's CDR3 is CASSSPTLQGYEQYF. The CDR3 DNA reads TGTGCCAGCAGTTCGCCTACCCTCCAGGGCTACGAGCAGTACTTC.

The rearrangement links TRBV18 to TRBJ1-2, with 7 bases fitting TRBD1. The V gene end was trimmed by 2 bases and the J gene end by 4 bases; junction bases not matched to a gene: 4. Germline values: CDR1 KGHSH, CDR2 LQKENI. The CDR3 sequence is 14 residues long. Here the CDR3 DNA reads TGTGCCAGCTCACCAACAGGGGAAGGCTATGGCTACACCTTC. Translation gives CASSPTGEGYGYTF.

The chain combines TRBV7-2 with TRBJ2-3, with 10 bases fitting TRBD1. J lost 11 bases, V lost 3 bases, and 5 bases had no gene match. The CDR3 consists of 13 residues. Germline lookup yields CDR1 SGHTA and CDR2 FQGNSA. The DNA for the CDR3 is TGTGCCAGCAGCTTGTCGTGGGACAGGGGGCAGTATTTT. This gives the protein CASSLSWDRGQYF. Full variable domain (missing parts from reference TRBV7-2 and TRBJ2-3): GAGVSQSPSNKVTEKGKDVELRCDPISGHTALYWYRQSLGQGLEFLIYFQGNSAPDKSGLPSDRFSAERTGGSVSTLTIQRTQQEDSAVYLCASSLSWDRGQYFGPGTRLTVL.

This clone was seen a single time. The chain has TRBV30 and TRBJ1-5; D is unresolved. CDR3 length: 15 residues. V was clipped by 3 bases and J by 5 bases, with 17 bases between them. Germline V CDR1 and CDR2: GTSNPN, SVGIG (reference sequence). The CDR3 loop is CAWSALTGRDQPQHF. The CDR3 region has the DNA TGTGCCTGGAGCGCCTTGACGGGGAGAGATCAGCCCCAGCATTTT.

The chain links TRBV5-1 to TRBJ1-5; perhaps TRBD1 as D (5 bases). This CDR3 comprises 14 residues. Germline V gene sequence: CDR1 SGHRS, CDR2 YFSETQ. V was clipped by 4 bases and J by 8 bases, with 16 bases between them. CDR3 in amino acids: CASSRDSGLEPQHF. CDR3 nucleotides: TGCGCCAGCAGCCGCGACAGCGGGCTTGAGCCCCAGCATTTT.

The chain has TRBV27 and TRBJ2-1; 7 bases map to TRBD1. CDR3 size: 16 residues. Trimming removed 4 bases from V and 4 bases from J; junction bases left unmatched: 10. Germline V CDR1 and CDR2: MNHEY, SMNVEV (reference sequence). The CDR3 sequence is CASSSSLGTAYNEQFF. In DNA form, the CDR3 reads TGTGCCAGCAGTTCCTCCCTCGGGACAGCATACAATGAGCAGTTCTTC.

V gene TRBV9 combines with J gene TRBJ1-3, with 7 bases identical to TRBD1. Germline V lookup: CDR1 SGDLS, CDR2 YYNGEE. The trim removed 0 bases at V and 4 bases at J, leaving 4 bases unmatched. This CDR3 contains 15 residues. CDR3 nucleotides: TGTGCCAGCAGCGTAGAGGGGGCCGCCGGAAACACCATATATTTT. This sequence encodes CASSVEGAAGNTIYF.

The chain joins TRBV19 to TRBJ1-3; D is unclear. The CDR3 contains 15 residues. Germline V gene lookup returns CDR1 LNHDA and CDR2 SQIVND (reference sequence). V lost 3 bases and J lost 0, with 9 bases in between. The CDR3 bases are TGTGCCAGTAGTATGGCTTCCATCTCTGGAAACACCATATATTTT. It yields the protein CASSMASISGNTIYF. Full variable domain (remainder filled in from reference TRBV19 and TRBJ1-3): DGGITQSPKYLFRKEGQNVTLSCEQNLNHDAMYWYRQDPGQGLRLIYYSQIVNDFQKGDIAEGYSVSREKKESFPLTVTSAQKNPTAFYLCASSMASISGNTIYFGEGSWLTVV.

The chain employs TRBV4-1 and TRBJ2-7; 7 bases agree with TRBD1. The CDR3 is made up of 16 amino acids. V shed 1 base, J shed 4 bases, and the junction held 10 bases outside the gene matches. Germline V gene sequence: CDR1 MGHRA, CDR2 YSYEKL. CDR3 coding DNA: TGCGCCAGCAGCCAAGGAGAGGGGGCCCCAGGGTACGAGCAGTACTTC. Protein sequence: CASSQGEGAPGYEQYF.

This chain uses TRBV4-1 with TRBJ1-1; maybe TRBD1 (6 bases). The CDR3 extends over 15 amino acids. V gave up 0 bases and J gave up 4 bases, with 12 bases separating them. Germline lookup yields CDR1 MGHRA and CDR2 YSYEKL. The CDR3 loop reads CASSQDRGIRTEAFF. The CDR3 coding sequence is TGCGCCAGCAGCCAAGACAGGGGAATTCGCACTGAAGCTTTCTTT.